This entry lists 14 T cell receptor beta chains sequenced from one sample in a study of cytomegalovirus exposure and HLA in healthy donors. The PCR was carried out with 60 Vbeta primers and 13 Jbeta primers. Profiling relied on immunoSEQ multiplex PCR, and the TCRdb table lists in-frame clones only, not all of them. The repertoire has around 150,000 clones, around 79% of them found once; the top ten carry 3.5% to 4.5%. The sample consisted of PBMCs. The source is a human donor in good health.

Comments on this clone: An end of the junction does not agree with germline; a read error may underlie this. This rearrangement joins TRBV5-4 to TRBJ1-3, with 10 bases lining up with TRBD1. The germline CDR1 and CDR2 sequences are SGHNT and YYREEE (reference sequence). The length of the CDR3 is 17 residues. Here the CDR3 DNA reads TGTGCCAGCAGCAAGGAGGGACAGGGGCGCTCTGGAAACACCGTATATTTT. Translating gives CASSKEGQGRSGNTVYF.

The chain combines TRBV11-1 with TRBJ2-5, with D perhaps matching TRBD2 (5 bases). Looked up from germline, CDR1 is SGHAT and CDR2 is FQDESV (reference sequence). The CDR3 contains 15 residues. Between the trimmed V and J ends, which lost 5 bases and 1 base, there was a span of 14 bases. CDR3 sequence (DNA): TGTGCCAGCAGCCTCCGGGATAGAGGCCAAGAGACCCAGTACTTC. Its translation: CASSLRDRGQETQYF.

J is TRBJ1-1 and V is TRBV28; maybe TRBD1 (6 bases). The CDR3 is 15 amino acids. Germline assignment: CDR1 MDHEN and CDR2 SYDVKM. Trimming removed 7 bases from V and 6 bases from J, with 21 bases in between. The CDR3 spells CASILRGGFRPEAFF. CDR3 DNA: TGTGCCAGCATCCTGAGGGGGGGGTTCCGCCCTGAAGCTTTCTTT.

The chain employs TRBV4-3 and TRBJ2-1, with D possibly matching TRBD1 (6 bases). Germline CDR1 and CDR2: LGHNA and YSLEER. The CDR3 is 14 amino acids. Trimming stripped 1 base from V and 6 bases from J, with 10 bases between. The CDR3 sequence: CASSQGGPGNEQFF. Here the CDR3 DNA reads TGCGCCAGCAGCCAAGGGGGGCCGGGCAATGAGCAGTTCTTC.

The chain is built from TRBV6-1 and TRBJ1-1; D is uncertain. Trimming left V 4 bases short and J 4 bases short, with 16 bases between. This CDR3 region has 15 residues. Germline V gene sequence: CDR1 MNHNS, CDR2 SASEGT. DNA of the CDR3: TGTGCCAGCAGTGTTACGGGGTTAGGGCTCACTGAAGCTTTCTTT. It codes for CASSVTGLGLTEAFF.

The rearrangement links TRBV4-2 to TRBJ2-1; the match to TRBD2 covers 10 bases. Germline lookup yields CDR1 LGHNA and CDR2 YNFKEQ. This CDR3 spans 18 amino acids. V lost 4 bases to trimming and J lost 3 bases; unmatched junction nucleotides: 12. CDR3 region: CASSLDRTSGTFYNEQFF. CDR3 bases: TGTGCCAGCAGCCTTGATAGGACTAGCGGAACCTTCTACAATGAGCAGTTCTTC.

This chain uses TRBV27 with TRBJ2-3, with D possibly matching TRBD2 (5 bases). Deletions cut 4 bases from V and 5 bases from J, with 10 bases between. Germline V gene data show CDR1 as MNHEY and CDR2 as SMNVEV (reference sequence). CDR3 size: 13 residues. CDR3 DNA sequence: TGTGCCAGCAGTTCCGGGGTGGGAGATACGCAGTATTTT. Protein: CASSSGVGDTQYF.

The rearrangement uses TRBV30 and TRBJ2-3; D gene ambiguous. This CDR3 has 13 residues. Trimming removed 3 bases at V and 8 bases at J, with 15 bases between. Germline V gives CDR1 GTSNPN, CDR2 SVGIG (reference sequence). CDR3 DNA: TGTGCCTGGAGGAGTTCTGGGCCAGGTACGCAGTATTTT. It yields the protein CAWRSSGPGTQYF.

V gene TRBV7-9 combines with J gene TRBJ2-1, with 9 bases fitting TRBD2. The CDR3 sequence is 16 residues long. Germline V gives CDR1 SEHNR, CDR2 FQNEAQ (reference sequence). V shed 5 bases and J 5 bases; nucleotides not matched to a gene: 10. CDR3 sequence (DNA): TGTGCCAGCAGCGCAACTAGCGGGTCGGGGAACAATGAGCAGTTCTTC. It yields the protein CASSATSGSGNNEQFF.

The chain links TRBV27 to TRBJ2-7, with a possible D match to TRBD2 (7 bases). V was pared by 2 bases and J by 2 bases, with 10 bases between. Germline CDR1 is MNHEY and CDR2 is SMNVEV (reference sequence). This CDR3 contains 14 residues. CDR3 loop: CASSLTGRAYEQYF. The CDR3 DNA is TGTGCCAGCAGTTTAACAGGGAGGGCCTACGAGCAGTACTTC.

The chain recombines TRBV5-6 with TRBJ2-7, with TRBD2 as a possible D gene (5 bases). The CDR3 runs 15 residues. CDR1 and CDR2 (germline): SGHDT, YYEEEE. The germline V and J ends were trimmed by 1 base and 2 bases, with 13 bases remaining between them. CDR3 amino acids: CASSLFPYGTYEQYF. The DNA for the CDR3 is TGTGCCAGCAGCTTGTTCCCCTACGGGACCTACGAGCAGTACTTC.

The CDR3: CASRELQGANSPLHF. The CDR3 nucleotides read TGCGCCAGCCGAGAATTACAGGGGGCCAATTCACCCCTCCACTTT. The chain recombines TRBV5-1 with TRBJ1-6; 9 nucleotides agree with TRBD1. Trimming cost V 7 bases and J 7 bases; bases outside gene matches: 9. The germline V gene encodes CDR1 SGHRS and CDR2 YFSETQ. CDR3 length equals 15 residues.

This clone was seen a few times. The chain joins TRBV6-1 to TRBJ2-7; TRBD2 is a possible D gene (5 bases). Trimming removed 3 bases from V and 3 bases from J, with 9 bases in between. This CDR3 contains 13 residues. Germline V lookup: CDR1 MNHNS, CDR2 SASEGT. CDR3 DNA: TGTGCCAGCAGTGACACAGAGGGCTACGAGCAGTACTTC. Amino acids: CASSDTEGYEQYF.

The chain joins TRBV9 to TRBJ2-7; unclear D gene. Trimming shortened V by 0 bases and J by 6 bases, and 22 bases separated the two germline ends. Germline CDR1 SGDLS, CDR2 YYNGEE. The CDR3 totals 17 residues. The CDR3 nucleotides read TGTGCCAGCAGCGTAGGCCGGTCCCCAAGCCCGATATCCGAGCAGTACTTC. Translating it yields CASSVGRSPSPISEQYF. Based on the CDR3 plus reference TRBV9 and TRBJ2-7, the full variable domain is DSGVTQTPKHLITATGQRVTLRCSPRSGDLSVYWYQQSLDQGLQFLIQYYNGEERAKGNILERFSAQQFPDLHSELNLSSLELGDSALYFCASSVGRSPSPISEQYFGPGTRLTVT.